One and the same sample provided the 23 T cell receptor beta chains below, sequenced in a study of response to subunit inactivated influenza vaccine. Each CDR3 protein is one row after TCRdb ran MiXCR on the RT-PCR reads. The table records 150,000 to 200,000 distinct CDR3 sequences, 9.2% of them present only once. Sequenced here: non-naive T cells sorted from PBMCs, sampled on the day of vaccination. Every receptor here comes from a man aged 50-60 years who received an inactivated influenza vaccine.

This clonotype has at least ten counts. The chain is built from TRBV6-2 or TRBV6-3 and TRBJ2-1; D possibly corresponds to TRBD2 (5 bases). In germline, CDR1 is MNHEY, CDR2 SVGEGT. Trimming cost V 0 bases and J 15 bases, with 18 bases left between them. The CDR3 is 14 residues long. CDR3 amino acids: CASSYSRVATDPFF. CDR3 in DNA: TGTGCCAGCAGTTACTCGAGGGTTGCCACCGATCCGTTCTTC.

The rearrangement uses TRBV3-1 and TRBJ1-2; D is possibly TRBD1 (5 bases). In germline, CDR1 is LGHDT, CDR2 YNNKEL (reference sequence). The CDR3 spans 15 residues. V was pared by 6 bases and J by 7 bases, with 21 bases between. The CDR3 here is CASRPTRGEGSGYTF. The CDR3 region has the DNA TGTGCCAGCAGGCCTACGAGGGGAGAGGGAAGTGGCTACACCTTC.

Ten or more counts support this clonotype. A junction boundary mismatches the germline segment, possibly from a read error. This chain joins TRBV27 and TRBJ2-2, with D tentatively TRBD2 (5 bases). The CDR3 has 14 residues. Germline V gives CDR1 MNHEY, CDR2 SMNVEV (reference sequence). This chain's CDR3 is CASSLSGNSGELFF. In DNA form, the CDR3 reads TGTGCCAGCAGTTTATCCGGGAACTCCGGGGAGCTGTTTTTT.

This clonotype was counted at least ten times. The genes are TRBV7-9 and TRBJ1-3; unclear D gene. There are 12 residues in the CDR3. The V gene's germline CDR1 is SEHNR and CDR2 FQNEAQ (reference sequence). The V gene lost 6 bases and the J gene lost 2 bases, with 5 bases spanning the gap. CDR3 amino acids: CASRDAGNTIYF. CDR3 nucleotide sequence: TGTGCCAGCAGGGATGCTGGAAACACCATATATTTT.

The CDR3 DNA follows: TGTGCCAGCAGCTTCGTCGCTGGAAACACCATATATTTT. Protein product: CASSFVAGNTIYF. The J gene is TRBJ1-3, the V gene TRBV7-9; D remains ambiguous. CDR3 length: 13 amino acids. The V end lost 3 bases, the J end lost 2 bases, and 5 bases lay between the germline ends. CDR1 and CDR2 from the germline V gene are SEHNR and FQNEAQ (reference sequence).

The chain carries TRBV20-1 and TRBJ2-7, with 7 bases fitting TRBD1. V shed 3 bases, J shed 7 bases, and the junction held 12 bases outside the gene matches. Germline CDR1 DFQATT, CDR2 SNEGSKA (reference sequence). This CDR3 contains 14 residues. CDR3 sequence reads: CSARLRGPYSEQYF. As DNA, the CDR3 is TGCAGTGCTAGGTTGAGGGGGCCCTATTCGGAGCAGTACTTC.

The CDR3 nucleotides read TGCGCCAGCAGCTTCAGACCGGGACTATCTTCCAGCGACACCTACGAGCAGTACTTC. Residues: CASSFRPGLSSSDTYEQYF. This chain uses TRBV5-1 with TRBJ2-7, with TRBD2 matching 7 bases. Germline lookup yields CDR1 SGHRS and CDR2 YFSETQ. J lost 2 bases, V lost 2 bases, and 19 bases had no gene match. The CDR3 runs 19 residues.

The sample holds a few counts of this clonotype. The rearrangement uses TRBV7-6 and TRBJ2-5, with a tentative D call TRBD2 (6 bases). Germline V gene sequence: CDR1 SGHVS, CDR2 FNYEAQ. The CDR3 is 14 residues long. Between the trimmed V and J ends, which lost 4 bases and 5 bases, there was a span of 14 bases. The CDR3 bases are TGTGCCAGCAGCTCGGCGGGGTCCCGGGAGACCCAGTACTTC. Amino acids: CASSSAGSRETQYF.

This clonotype was picked up one time. The gene calls are TRBV18 and TRBJ1-3; 8 nucleotides agree with TRBD1. This CDR3 has 18 residues. V shed 1 base and J 3 bases; nucleotides not matched to a gene: 11. Germline V CDR1 and CDR2: KGHSH, LQKENI. In nucleotides, the CDR3 is TGTGCCAGCTCACCACGATCCGGACAGGGAAGTGGTGGAAACACCATATATTTT. This codes for CASSPRSGQGSGGNTIYF.

This clonotype has just one count. This could be a read error, since a much larger clone is one nucleotide away. The CDR3 DNA reads TGTGCCAGCAGCGCTGCTGGATTTGTGGACACCGGGGAGCTGTTTTTT. This sequence encodes CASSAAGFVDTGELFF. This rearrangement joins TRBV7-8 to TRBJ2-2; D is unclear. Trimming pared 5 bases from V and 3 bases from J, leaving 16 bases between. The CDR3 sequence is 16 residues long. Germline-derived CDR1 and CDR2 are SGHVS and FQNEAQ. Full variable domain (missing parts from reference TRBV7-8 and TRBJ2-2): GAGVSQSPRYKVAKRGQDVALRCDPISGHVSLFWYQQALGQGPEFLTYFQNEAQLDKSGLPSDRFFAERPEGSVSTLKIQRTQQEDSAVYLCASSAAGFVDTGELFFGEGSRLTVL.

The sample holds many counts of this clonotype. The V and J genes are TRBV25-1 and TRBJ2-2; D may be TRBD2 (5 bases). The CDR3 is 14 amino acids. The V gene's germline CDR1 is MGHDK and CDR2 SYGVNS. V was pared by 6 bases and J by 1 base, with 9 bases between. CDR3 in amino acids: CASRGGGNTGELFF. The CDR3 DNA is TGTGCCAGCAGGGGCGGAGGGAACACCGGGGAGCTGTTTTTT.

Only a few counts were recorded for this clonotype. The CDR3 protein is CSAWDRGVYGYTF. CDR3 bases: TGCAGTGCTTGGGACAGGGGAGTCTATGGCTACACCTTC. The chain uses TRBV20-1 and TRBJ1-2, with TRBD1 identical over 10 bases. V was pared by 5 bases and J by 4 bases, with 4 bases of the junction left unmatched. Per germline, CDR1 DFQATT and CDR2 SNEGSKA (reference sequence). The CDR3 sequence is 13 residues long.

This clonotype turned up a few times. V and J are TRBV6-5 and TRBJ2-2; possible D gene TRBD1, 6 bases. Between the trimmed V and J ends, which lost 0 bases and 6 bases, there was a span of 8 bases. CDR1 is MNHEY and CDR2 is SVGAGI in the germline V gene. The CDR3 length is 14 residues. The CDR3 nucleotides read TGTGCCAGCAGTTACTCGACAGGTGCCGGGGAGCTGTTTTTT. This codes for CASSYSTGAGELFF.

The CDR3 loop reads CASSQVRGSGNTIYF. CDR3 nucleotide sequence: TGCGCCAGCAGCCAAGTTAGGGGATCTGGAAACACCATATATTTT. The V gene is TRBV4-1, the J gene TRBJ1-3; TRBD1 might be the D (5 bases). CDR3 length: 15 amino acids. Germline V gives CDR1 MGHRA, CDR2 YSYEKL. V was pared by 1 base and J by 1 base, with 8 bases between.

Ten or more counts support this clonotype. V usage is TRBV5-1 and J usage is TRBJ2-5, with 7 nucleotides matching TRBD2. This CDR3 is 14 amino acids long. Germline CDR1 SGHRS, CDR2 YFSETQ. The trim removed 6 bases at V and 2 bases at J, leaving 7 bases unmatched. This CDR3 is CASTLASGQETQYF. The CDR3 DNA reads TGCGCCAGCACCCTGGCTAGCGGACAAGAGACCCAGTACTTC.

There are a few counts of this clonotype. The gene calls are TRBV6-1 and TRBJ2-1, with a tentative D call TRBD2 (6 bases). Per the germline V gene, CDR1 is MNHNS and CDR2 is SASEGT. The CDR3 covers 16 residues. The ends were cut back, 10 bases at V and 7 bases at J, with 26 bases in the middle. The CDR3 loop reads CATDLNLGDAGNEQFF. In nucleotides, the CDR3 is TGTGCCACCGACCTAAATCTGGGGGACGCGGGGAATGAGCAGTTCTTC.

This clonotype was found a few times. This chain connects TRBV5-5 to TRBJ1-3, with D unclear. Trimming took 0 bases from V and 3 from J, leaving 10 bases between them. The CDR3 totals 15 residues. Per the germline V gene, CDR1 is SGHKS and CDR2 is YYEKEE (reference sequence). The CDR3 sequence is CASSLGGFLGNTIYF. The CDR3 nucleotides are TGTGCCAGCAGCTTGGGAGGGTTCCTTGGAAACACCATATATTTT.

This clonotype was counted only a few times. The gene calls are TRBV20-1 and TRBJ1-4; possible D gene TRBD1, 6 bases. Germline CDR1 reads DFQATT; CDR2 reads SNEGSKA (reference sequence). This CDR3 contains 14 residues. The ends were cut back, 5 bases at V and 8 bases at J, with 18 bases in the middle. CDR3 region: CSAYRAVKEEKLFF. The CDR3 DNA sequence: TGCAGTGCTTACAGGGCGGTTAAGGAAGAAAAACTGTTTTTT.

This chain uses TRBV19 with TRBJ2-5; 9 nucleotides match TRBD1. The CDR3 loop spans 15 amino acids. J was trimmed by 3 bases and V by 7 bases; bases with no gene match: 9. Germline-derived CDR1 and CDR2 are LNHDA and SQIVND (reference sequence). DNA of the CDR3: TGTGCCAGTAAGGTAGCCGGGACAGGGAAAGAGACCCAGTACTTC. It encodes CASKVAGTGKETQYF.

This chain connects TRBV15 to TRBJ2-1; the match to TRBD2 covers 8 bases. With V trimmed by 2 bases and J by 6 bases, 12 bases remained unmatched. This CDR3 region has 17 residues. The germline V gene has CDR1 LNHNV and CDR2 YYDKDF (reference sequence). The DNA for the CDR3 is TGTGCCACCAGCAGATTAGAAGGACTAGCCTTCGGCAATGAGCAGTTCTTC. It encodes CATSRLEGLAFGNEQFF.

This clonotype was seen more than once but under ten times. The chain recombines TRBV7-2 with TRBJ2-1; 7 bases are a match to TRBD2. Germline values: CDR1 SGHTA, CDR2 FQGNSA. The CDR3 is made up of 16 amino acids. J gave up 7 bases and V 1 base, and 10 bases lay outside the gene matches. The CDR3 region has the DNA TGTGCCAGCAGCTTAGGAGGACTAGGAACGTCAAATGAGCAGTTCTTC. Its protein product is CASSLGGLGTSNEQFF.

V is TRBV11-2 and J is TRBJ2-1; a weak D match, TRBD2 (7 bases). This CDR3 spans 16 amino acids. CDR1 and CDR2 from the germline V gene are SGHAT and FQNNGV. Deletions cut 5 bases from V and 1 base from J, with 15 bases between. The CDR3 sequence is CASSPTGRGSYNEQFF. As DNA, the CDR3 is TGTGCCAGCAGCCCCACGGGGAGGGGGTCCTACAATGAGCAGTTCTTC.

This clonotype was observed many times. The chain joins TRBV10-3 to TRBJ2-3; perhaps TRBD1 as D (5 bases). Germline loops: CDR1 ENHRY, CDR2 SYGVKD. V lost 1 base to trimming and J lost 4 bases, with 15 bases between them. This CDR3 has 16 amino acids. The CDR3 coding sequence is TGTGCCATCAGTGAGTGGTCAGGGCGTGAGGCAGATACGCAGTATTTT. Translation: CAISEWSGREADTQYF.